This T cell receptor (beta chain) was sequenced for a study of blood T cell repertoires in COVID-19. Across the study: From the United States, Italy and Spain came samples of acute and convalescent COVID-19. From T cells, B-cell-depleted T cells, or PBMCs came the material, which was cDNA or gDNA.

As handled by the study authors: The assay estimated nucleated cells by amplifying reference gene primers. Some clones are missing from TCRdb's copy, which holds only in-frame ones; the method was immunoSEQ multiplex PCR. That table gives V, J and clone size, and the DNA gave D and trimming. Of some 80,000 clones in the sample, 85% to 90% are singletons; the top ten hold about 2.7%. Germline V gene lookup returns CDR1 KGHSH and CDR2 LQKENI. The CDR3 loop spans 12 amino acids. Between the trimmed V and J ends, which lost 3 bases and 6 bases, there was a span of 8 bases. The specimen sequenced was peripheral blood. This sequence originates from a human donor in a cohort sampled during active COVID-19. This chain connects TRBV18 to TRBJ1-2; D not certain. The CDR3, as DNA: TGTGCCAGCTCACCGGGAGCTGATGGCTACACCTTC. Amino acids: CASSPGADGYTF.